The clone carrying this T cell receptor (beta chain) was detected only a few times. Antigen: not known. Libraries were prepared by immunoSEQ multiplex PCR; TCRdb keeps only in-frame clonotypes and omits some of them. The repertoire consists of roughly 89,000 clones, with 85% to 90% occurring once and the leading ten covering more than 4.5%. V shed 3 bases and J shed 0 bases, with 12 bases lying between them. The CDR3 is 17 residues long. CDR1 and CDR2 from the germline V gene are MNHEY and SMNVEV (reference sequence). The data belong to a study of T cell responses to AZD1222 COVID-19 vaccine. Study conclusions and caveats: In all cases, repertoires were sampled only after the peak T cell response. Most donors were white British and more were female, and clonal diversity was possibly underestimated.

The sequence came from an adult in good health. The chain has TRBV27 and TRBJ1-6; D is possibly TRBD1 (6 bases). This sample comprised peripheral blood, obtained on day 0 of MenACWY control vaccination. Here the CDR3 reads CASSFFQGTSYNSPLHF. The DNA for the CDR3 is TGTGCCAGCAGTTTCTTTCAGGGGACCTCCTATAATTCACCCCTCCACTTT.